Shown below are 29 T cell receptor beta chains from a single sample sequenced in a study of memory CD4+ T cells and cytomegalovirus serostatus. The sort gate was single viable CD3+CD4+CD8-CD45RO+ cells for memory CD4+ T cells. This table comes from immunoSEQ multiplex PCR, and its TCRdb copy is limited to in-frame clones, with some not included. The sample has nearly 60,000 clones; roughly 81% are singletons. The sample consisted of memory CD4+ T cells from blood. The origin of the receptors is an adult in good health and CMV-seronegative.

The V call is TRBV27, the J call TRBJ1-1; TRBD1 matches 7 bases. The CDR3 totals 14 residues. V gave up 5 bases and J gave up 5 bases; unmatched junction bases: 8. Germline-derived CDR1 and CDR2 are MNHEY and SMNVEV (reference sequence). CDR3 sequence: CASSPLLQGTEAFF. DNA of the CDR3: TGTGCCAGCAGTCCGCTCTTACAGGGGACTGAAGCTTTCTTT.

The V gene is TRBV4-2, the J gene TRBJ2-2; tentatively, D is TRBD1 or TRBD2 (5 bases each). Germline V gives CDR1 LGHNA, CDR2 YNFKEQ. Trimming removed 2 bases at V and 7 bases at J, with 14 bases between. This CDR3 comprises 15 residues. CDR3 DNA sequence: TGTGCCAGCAGCCAATTGGGGACGGAAATCGGGGAGCTGTTTTTT. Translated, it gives CASSQLGTEIGELFF.

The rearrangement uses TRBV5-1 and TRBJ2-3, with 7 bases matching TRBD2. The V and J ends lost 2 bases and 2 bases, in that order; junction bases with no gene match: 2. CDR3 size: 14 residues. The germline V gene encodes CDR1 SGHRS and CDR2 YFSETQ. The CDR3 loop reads CASSFGTNTDTQYF. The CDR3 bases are TGCGCCAGCAGCTTCGGGACTAACACAGATACGCAGTATTTT. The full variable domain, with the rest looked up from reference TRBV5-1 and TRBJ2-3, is KAGVTQTPRYLIKTRGQQVTLSCSPISGHRSVSWYQQTPGQGLQFLFEYFSETQRNKGNFPGRFSGRQFSNSRSEMNVSTLELGDSALYLCASSFGTNTDTQYFGPGTRLTVL.

This CDR3 is CASSFEASRTDTQYF. DNA of the CDR3: TGCGCCAGCAGCTTCGAAGCGTCCCGCACAGATACGCAGTATTTT. V gene TRBV5-1 combines with J gene TRBJ2-3; D gene uncertain. CDR3 length equals 15 residues. In germline, CDR1 is SGHRS, CDR2 YFSETQ. V was cut by 2 bases and J by 1 base, with 11 bases left in between.

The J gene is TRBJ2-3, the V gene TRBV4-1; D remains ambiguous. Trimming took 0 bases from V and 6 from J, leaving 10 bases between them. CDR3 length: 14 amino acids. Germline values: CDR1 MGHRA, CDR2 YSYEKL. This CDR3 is CASSQETVGDTQYF. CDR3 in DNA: TGCGCCAGCAGCCAAGAAACAGTCGGCGATACGCAGTATTTT.

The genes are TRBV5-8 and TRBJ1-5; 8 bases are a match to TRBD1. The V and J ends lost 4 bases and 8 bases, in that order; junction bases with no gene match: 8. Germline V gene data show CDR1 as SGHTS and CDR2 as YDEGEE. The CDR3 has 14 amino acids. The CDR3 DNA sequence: TGTGCCAGCAGCCCACAGGGGGAAGTGAAGCCCCAGCATTTT. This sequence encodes CASSPQGEVKPQHF.

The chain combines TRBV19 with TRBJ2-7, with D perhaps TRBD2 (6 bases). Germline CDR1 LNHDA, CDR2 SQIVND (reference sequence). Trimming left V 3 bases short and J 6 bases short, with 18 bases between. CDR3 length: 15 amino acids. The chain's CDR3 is CASSMGLLGGGEQYF. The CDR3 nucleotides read TGTGCCAGTAGTATGGGGTTGTTGGGGGGAGGCGAGCAGTACTTC.

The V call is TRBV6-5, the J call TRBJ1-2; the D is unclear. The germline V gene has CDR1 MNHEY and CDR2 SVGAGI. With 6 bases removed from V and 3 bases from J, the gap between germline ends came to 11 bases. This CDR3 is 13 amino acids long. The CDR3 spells CASSSSGYYGYTF. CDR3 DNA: TGTGCCAGCAGCTCCTCTGGTTACTATGGCTACACCTTC.

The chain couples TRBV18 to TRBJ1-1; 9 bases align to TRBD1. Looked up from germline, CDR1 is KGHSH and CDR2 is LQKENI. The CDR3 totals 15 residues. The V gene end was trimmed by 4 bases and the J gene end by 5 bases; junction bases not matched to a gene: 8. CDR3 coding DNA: TGTGCCAGCTCACAAGGGACAGGGAGAGGAACTGAAGCTTTCTTT. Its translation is CASSQGTGRGTEAFF.

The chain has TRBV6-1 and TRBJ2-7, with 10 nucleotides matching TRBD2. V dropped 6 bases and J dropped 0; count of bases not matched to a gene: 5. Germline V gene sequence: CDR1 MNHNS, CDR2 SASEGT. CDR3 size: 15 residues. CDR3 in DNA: TGTGCCAGCAGGCTAGCGGGAGCCCTCTCCTACGAGCAGTACTTC. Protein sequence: CASRLAGALSYEQYF.

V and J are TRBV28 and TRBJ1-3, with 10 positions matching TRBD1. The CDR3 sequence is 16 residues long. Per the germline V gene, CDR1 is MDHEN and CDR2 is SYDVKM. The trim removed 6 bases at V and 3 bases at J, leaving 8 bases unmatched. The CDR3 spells CASSQRTGGFGNTIYF. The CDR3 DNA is TGTGCCAGCAGCCAAAGGACAGGGGGTTTTGGAAACACCATATATTTT.

The CDR3 loop reads CASRPGQGDLYGYTF. CDR3 DNA sequence: TGCGCCAGCAGACCGGGACAGGGGGACCTCTATGGCTACACCTTC. The chain employs TRBV5-1 and TRBJ1-2; 11 bases are shared with TRBD1. Germline CDR1 is SGHRS and CDR2 is YFSETQ. V shed 5 bases and J 4 bases; nucleotides not matched to a gene: 7. This CDR3 region has 15 residues. The full variable domain, rest sourced from reference TRBV5-1 and TRBJ1-2, is KAGVTQTPRYLIKTRGQQVTLSCSPISGHRSVSWYQQTPGQGLQFLFEYFSETQRNKGNFPGRFSGRQFSNSRSEMNVSTLELGDSALYLCASRPGQGDLYGYTFGSGTRLTVV.

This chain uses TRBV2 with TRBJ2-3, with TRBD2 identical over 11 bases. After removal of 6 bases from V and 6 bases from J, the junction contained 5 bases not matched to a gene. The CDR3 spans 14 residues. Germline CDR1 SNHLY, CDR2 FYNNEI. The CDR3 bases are TGTGCCAGCAGGAAACTAGCGGGAGTGGATACGCAGTATTTT. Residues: CASRKLAGVDTQYF.

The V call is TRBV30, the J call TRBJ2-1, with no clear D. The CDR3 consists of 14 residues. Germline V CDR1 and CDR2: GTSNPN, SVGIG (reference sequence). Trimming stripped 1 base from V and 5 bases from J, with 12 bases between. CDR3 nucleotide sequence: TGTGCCTGGAGTGGGAGTTCTGGGCACAATGAGCAGTTCTTC. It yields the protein CAWSGSSGHNEQFF.

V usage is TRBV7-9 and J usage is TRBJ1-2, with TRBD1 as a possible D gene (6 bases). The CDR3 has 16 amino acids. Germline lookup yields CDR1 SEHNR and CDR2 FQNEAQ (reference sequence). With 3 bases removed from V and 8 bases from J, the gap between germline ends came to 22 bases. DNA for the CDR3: TGTGCCAGCAGCTTTGAACAGGGCTTCCGGGGTGGGGGCTACACCTTC. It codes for CASSFEQGFRGGGYTF. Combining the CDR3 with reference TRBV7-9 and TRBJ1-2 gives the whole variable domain DTGVSQNPRHKITKRGQNVTFRCDPISEHNRLYWYRQTLGQGPEFLTYFQNEAQLEKSRLLSDRFSAERPKGSFSTLEIQRTEQGDSAMYLCASSFEQGFRGGGYTFGSGTRLTVV.

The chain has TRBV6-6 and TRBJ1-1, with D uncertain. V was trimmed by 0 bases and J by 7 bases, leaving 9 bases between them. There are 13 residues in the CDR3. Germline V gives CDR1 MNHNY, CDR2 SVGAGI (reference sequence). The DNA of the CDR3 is TGTGCCAGCAGTTACTCGACCGTGAATGAAGCTTTCTTT. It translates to CASSYSTVNEAFF.

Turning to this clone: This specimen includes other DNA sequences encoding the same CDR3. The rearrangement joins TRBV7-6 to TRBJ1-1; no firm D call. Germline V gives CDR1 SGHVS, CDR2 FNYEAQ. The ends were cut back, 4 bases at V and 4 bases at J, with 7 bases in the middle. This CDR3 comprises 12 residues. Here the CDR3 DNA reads TGTGCCAGCAGCTCAGGCCGCACTGAAGCTTTCTTT. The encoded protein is CASSSGRTEAFF.

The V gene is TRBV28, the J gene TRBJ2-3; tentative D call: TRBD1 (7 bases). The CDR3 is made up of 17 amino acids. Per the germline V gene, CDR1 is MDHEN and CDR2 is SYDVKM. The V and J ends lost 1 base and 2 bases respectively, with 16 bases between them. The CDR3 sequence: CASSLFMTGRFTDTQYF. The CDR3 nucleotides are TGTGCCAGCAGTTTATTTATGACAGGGAGGTTCACAGATACGCAGTATTTT.

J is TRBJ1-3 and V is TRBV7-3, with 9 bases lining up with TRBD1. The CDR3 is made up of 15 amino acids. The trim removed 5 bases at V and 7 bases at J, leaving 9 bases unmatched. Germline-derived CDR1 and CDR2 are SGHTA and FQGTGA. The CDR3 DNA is TGTGCCAGCAGCCCATTGGGACAGGGAAGGAACACCATATATTTT. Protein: CASSPLGQGRNTIYF. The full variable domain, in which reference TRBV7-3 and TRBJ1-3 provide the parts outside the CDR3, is GAGVSQTPSNKVTEKGKYVELRCDPISGHTALYWYRQSLGQGPEFLIYFQGTGAADDSGLPNDRFFAVRPEGSVSTLKIQRTERGDSAVYLCASSPLGQGRNTIYFGEGSWLTVV.

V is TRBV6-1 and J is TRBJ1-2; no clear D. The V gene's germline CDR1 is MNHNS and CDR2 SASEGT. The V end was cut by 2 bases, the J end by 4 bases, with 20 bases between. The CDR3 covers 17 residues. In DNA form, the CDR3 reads TGTGCCAGCAGTGAATTTACCGGATCGGAGAGTTTCTATGGCTACACCTTC. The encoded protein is CASSEFTGSESFYGYTF.

This CDR3 is CASSRTGTGGNYGYTF. The CDR3 bases are TGTGCCAGCAGTCGAACCGGGACAGGGGGTAACTATGGCTACACCTTC. V and J are TRBV2 and TRBJ1-2; TRBD1 aligns across 11 bases. The CDR3 spans 16 residues. With V trimmed by 5 bases and J by 1 base, 6 bases remained unmatched. The germline V gene has CDR1 SNHLY and CDR2 FYNNEI.

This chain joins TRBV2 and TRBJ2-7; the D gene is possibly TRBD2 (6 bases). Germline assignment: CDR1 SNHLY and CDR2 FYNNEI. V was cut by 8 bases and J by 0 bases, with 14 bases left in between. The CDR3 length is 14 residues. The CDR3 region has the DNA TGTGCCAGCCGTCCGGGACTTAGCTCCTACGAGCAGTACTTC. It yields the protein CASRPGLSSYEQYF.

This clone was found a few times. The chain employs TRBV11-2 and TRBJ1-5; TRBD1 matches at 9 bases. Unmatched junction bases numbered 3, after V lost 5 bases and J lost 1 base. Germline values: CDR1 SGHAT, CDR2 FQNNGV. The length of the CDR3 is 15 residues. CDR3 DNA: TGTGCCAGCAGCGGCACAGGGGGCAGCAATCAGCCCCAGCATTTT. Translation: CASSGTGGSNQPQHF.

CDR3 sequence (DNA): TGTGCCAGCAAACGCTTAAGGAATGAAAAACTGTTTTTT. Amino acids: CASKRLRNEKLFF. The J gene is TRBJ1-4, the V gene TRBV6-1; D is uncertain. The ends were cut back, 7 bases at V and 5 bases at J, with 11 bases in the middle. There are 13 residues in the CDR3. Germline-derived CDR1 and CDR2 are MNHNS and SASEGT.

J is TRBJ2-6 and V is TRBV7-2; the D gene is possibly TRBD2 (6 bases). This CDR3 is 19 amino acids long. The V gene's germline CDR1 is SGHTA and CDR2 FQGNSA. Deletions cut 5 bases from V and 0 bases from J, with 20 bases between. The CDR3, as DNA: TGTGCCAGCAGCCCCTTCGGTGGGGGGACCTACTCTGGGGCCAACGTCCTGACTTTC. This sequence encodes CASSPFGGGTYSGANVLTF.

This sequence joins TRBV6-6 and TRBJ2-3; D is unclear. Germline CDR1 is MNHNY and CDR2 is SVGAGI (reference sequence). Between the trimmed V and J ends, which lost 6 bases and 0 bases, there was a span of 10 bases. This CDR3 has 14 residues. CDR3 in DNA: TGTGCCAGCAGCCTCCTAGGGAGCACAGATACGCAGTATTTT. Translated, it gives CASSLLGSTDTQYF.

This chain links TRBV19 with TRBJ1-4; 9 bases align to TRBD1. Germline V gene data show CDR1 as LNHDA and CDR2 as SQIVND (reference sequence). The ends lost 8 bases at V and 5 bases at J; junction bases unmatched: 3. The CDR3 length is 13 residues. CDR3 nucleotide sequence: TGTGCCAGTGGGGACAGGGCAAATGAAAAACTGTTTTTT. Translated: CASGDRANEKLFF.

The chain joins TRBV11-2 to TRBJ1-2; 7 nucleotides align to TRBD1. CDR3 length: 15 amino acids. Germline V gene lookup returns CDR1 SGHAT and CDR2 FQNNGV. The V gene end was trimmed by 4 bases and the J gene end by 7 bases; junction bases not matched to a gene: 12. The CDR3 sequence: CASSSVTGPPGGYTF. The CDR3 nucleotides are TGTGCCAGCAGCTCCGTGACAGGGCCCCCGGGTGGCTACACCTTC.

This CDR3 reads CASSPQGRTEAFF. The CDR3 coding sequence is TGTGCCAGCAGCCCCCAGGGTCGCACTGAAGCTTTCTTT. This chain joins TRBV11-3 and TRBJ1-1; D perhaps matches TRBD1 (5 bases). With 5 bases removed from V and 4 bases from J, the gap between germline ends came to 11 bases. This CDR3 is 13 amino acids long. Per the germline V gene, CDR1 is SGHNT and CDR2 is YENEEA.